A selection of T cell receptor beta chains follows, all from one sample in a study of vaccination effects on CD4 cells after COVID-19. Assay used: immunoSEQ multiplex PCR; TCRdb lists only in-frame clones, some missing. The repertoire holds some 38,000 clones, with over 60% as singletons. No antigens are known for them. The sequenced sample was CD4+ T cells from PBMCs cultured with HCoV-NL63 spike peptides, obtained before COVID-19 vaccination. These receptors originate from a human donor who had a prior SARS-CoV-2 infection. The CDR3 runs from the conserved cysteine through the conserved F or W. A D gene is named only where the DNA matches it firmly. Some rows have no size entry. The others give once, few or many, or a class for an expanded clone.

d_gene,abundance,j_gene,v_gene,CDR3nt,CDR3aa
TRBD1,.,TRBJ2-5,TRBV5-6,TGTGCCAGCAGCTACCCGGGGACAGGTGAGACCCAGTACTTC,CASSYPGTGETQYF
.,.,TRBJ2-2,TRBV7-8,TGTGCCAGCAGCTATATGAGGATAGCGAACACCGGGGAGCTGTTTTTT,CASSYMRIANTGELFF
.,.,TRBJ2-6,TRBV7-9,TGTGCCAGCAGCGTATCGCAGGGGTCCAACGTCCTGACTTTC,CASSVSQGSNVLTF
.,.,TRBJ1-2,TRBV24-1,TGTGCCACCCCCGACGGGACCGATCGTGACTATGGCTACACCTTC,CATPDGTDRDYGYTF
.,.,TRBJ2-5,TRBV2,TGTGCCAGCAGTGAAAATCTACAGTACCAAGAGACCCAGTACTTC,CASSENLQYQETQYF
.,.,TRBJ1-2,TRBV4-2,TGTGCCAGCAGCCAAGATTGGGGGTATGGCTACACCTTC,CASSQDWGYGYTF
.,.,TRBJ2-7,TRBV4-3,TGCGCCAGCAGCCAAGCCGGATCTGACAAGCCCTACGAGCAGTACTTC,CASSQAGSDKPYEQYF
.,.,TRBJ1-1,TRBV3-1/TRBV3-2,TGTGCCAGCAGCGTCCCGGGACATGGGGGCACTGAAGCTTTCTTT,CASSVPGHGGTEAFF
TRBD1,once,TRBJ1-2,TRBV18,TGTGCCAGCTCCTTAGACAGGGGGCGAGTTTATGGCTACACCTTC,CASSLDRGRVYGYTF
.,.,TRBJ2-2,TRBV15,TGTGCCACCAGCCGCTCAACAGGGATGGACACCGGGGAGCTGTTTTTT,CATSRSTGMDTGELFF
TRBD1,few,TRBJ1-1,TRBV3-1/TRBV3-2,TGTGCCAGCAGCCAAGATACGGACAGGGTGGCAGCTTTCTTT,CASSQDTDRVAAFF
.,.,TRBJ1-6,TRBV24-1,TGTGCCACCAGTGAGAATAGTACCCGAAGCTCCTATAATTCACCCCTCCACTTT,CATSENSTRSSYNSPLHF
TRBD1,.,TRBJ1-1,TRBV3-1/TRBV3-2,TGTGCCAGCAGCCAAGATCCAGGGGGCACTGAAGCTTTCTTT,CASSQDPGGTEAFF
.,few,TRBJ2-3,TRBV5-4,TGTGCCAGCAGCGCAGACACGTTCACAGATACGCAGTATTTT,CASSADTFTDTQYF
.,.,TRBJ2-1,TRBV6-5,TGTGCCAGCAGTTCCTTGACAGGCGGAGAGCAGTTCTTC,CASSSLTGGEQFF
TRBD1,.,TRBJ2-2,TRBV6-2/TRBV6-3,TGTGCCAGCAGTTTAGGGACAGGCAGGGGCACCGGGGAGCTGTTTTTT,CASSLGTGRGTGELFF
TRBD1,once,TRBJ2-2,TRBV6-5,TGTGCCAGCAGTCGCGACAGGGCGAACACCGGGGAGCTGTTTTTT,CASSRDRANTGELFF
.,.,TRBJ1-2,TRBV19,TGTGCCAGTAGTATAGAGGGTGGCAGCATCCCTATGATAGATGGCTACACCTTC,CASSIEGGSIPMIDGYTF
TRBD1,.,TRBJ1-1,TRBV6-5,TGTGCCAGCAGCGGGACAGGGTTTGAAGCTTTCTTT,CASSGTGFEAFF
TRBD2,.,TRBJ2-2,TRBV4-1,TGCGCCAGCAGCCGACTAGCGGGAGGCACCGGGGAGCTGTTTTTT,CASSRLAGGTGELFF
.,.,TRBJ2-1,TRBV7-2,TGTGCCAGCAGCCTCGACTATACCACCTACAATGAGCAGTTCTTC,CASSLDYTTYNEQFF
.,few,TRBJ2-2,TRBV5-1,TGCGCCAGCAGCTTTAGGGCCCCGTCTGCGGCCGGGGAGCTGTTTTTT,CASSFRAPSAAGELFF
TRBD2,.,TRBJ2-2,TRBV7-2,TGTGCCAGCAGCTCTTGGCGGGAGTCTGGGGAGCTGTTTTTT,CASSSWRESGELFF
.,.,TRBJ2-3,TRBV5-6,TGTGCCAGCAGCTTGTTGAACCTTTTGGGGGCAGGAAGCACAGATACGCAGTATTTT,CASSLLNLLGAGSTDTQYF
.,.,TRBJ2-7,TRBV9,TGTGCCAGCAGCGCCCCCGGTTCCGGGGTGCGAGAGCAGTACTTC,CASSAPGSGVREQYF
.,.,TRBJ1-2,TRBV7-2,TGTGCCAGCAGCTCAGACAGAGTGGTCTATGGCTACACCTTC,CASSSDRVVYGYTF
TRBD1,.,TRBJ2-2,TRBV24-1,TGTGCCACCAGTGGCACCGGGACAGGGAACACCGGGGAGCTGTTTTTT,CATSGTGTGNTGELFF
.,.,TRBJ2-3,TRBV7-2,TGTGCCAGCAGAAGACGGGGACCCACAGATACGCAGTATTTT,CASRRRGPTDTQYF
TRBD2,few,TRBJ2-2,TRBV9,TGTGCCAGCAGCCCGAAGCGGGAGGGCTGGAACGGGGAGCTGTTTTTT,CASSPKREGWNGELFF
TRBD1,.,TRBJ1-1,TRBV18,TGTGCCAGCTCAGGACAGGGGAGGAACACTGAAGCTTTCTTT,CASSGQGRNTEAFF
.,.,TRBJ2-1,TRBV2,TGTGCCAGCAGGGCCTACAATGAGCAGTTCTTC,CASRAYNEQFF
.,once,TRBJ2-7,TRBV11-3,TGTGCCAGCACCTTCTCTTCCCGTGGGGAGCAGTACTTC,CASTFSSRGEQYF
TRBD2,.,TRBJ2-1,TRBV24-1,TGTGCCACCAGTGAACGAGTGGGGGGGGGTGTCGGTGAGCAGTTCTTC,CATSERVGGGVGEQFF